This T cell receptor (beta chain) came from a study of cytomegalovirus exposure and HLA in healthy donors. Trimming removed 6 bases from V and 8 bases from J, with 13 bases in between. The CDR3 totals 12 residues. Germline values: CDR1 SEHNR, CDR2 FQNEAQ (reference sequence). The study ran its PCR with 60 Vbeta and 13 Jbeta primers. Produced via immunoSEQ multiplex PCR; TCRdb's table is partial and in-frame only. This table holds 200,000 to 250,000 clones, over 70% found once. The genes are TRBV7-9 and TRBJ1-1; D is ambiguous. Material: PBMCs. The clonotype was recovered from a woman in her sixties or seventies in good health and CMV-seropositive. As DNA, the CDR3 is TGTGCCAGCAGGGCTCAGGATGAAGAAGCTTTCTTT. This encodes CASRAQDEEAFF. Based on the CDR3 plus reference TRBV7-9 and TRBJ1-1, the full variable domain is DTGVSQNPRHKITKRGQNVTFRCDPISEHNRLYWYRQTLGQGPEFLTYFQNEAQLEKSRLLSDRFSAERPKGSFSTLEIQRTEQGDSAMYLCASRAQDEEAFFGQGTRLTVV.